What follows are 21 T cell receptor beta chains derived from one specimen sequenced in a study of cytomegalovirus exposure and HLA in healthy donors. Both 60 Vbeta primers and 13 Jbeta primers went into the PCR. Assay used: immunoSEQ multiplex PCR; TCRdb lists only in-frame clones, some missing. Seen here are about 160,000 clones, around 79% observed once, and the top ten hold just under 1%. Sequenced: PBMCs. These receptors were obtained from a woman between 50 and 59 years old in good health and CMV-seropositive.

This chain joins TRBV2 and TRBJ2-1, with a possible D match to TRBD2 (5 bases). This CDR3 is 13 amino acids long. With 7 bases removed from V and 7 bases from J, the gap between germline ends came to 14 bases. Germline V lookup: CDR1 SNHLY, CDR2 FYNNEI. In DNA, the CDR3 is TGTGCCAGCAACAGCGGTATGAAGAATGAGCAGTTCTTC. It encodes CASNSGMKNEQFF.

Turning to this clone: Other DNA sequences in the sample encode the same CDR3. This chain links TRBV6-1 with TRBJ2-1, with D possibly matching TRBD2 (5 bases). In germline, CDR1 is MNHNS, CDR2 SASEGT. The CDR3 spans 15 residues. Trimming stripped 4 bases from V and 9 bases from J, with 19 bases between. The CDR3 sequence: CASSGLGRRFGEQFF. The CDR3 bases are TGTGCCAGCAGTGGACTGGGCCGGAGGTTCGGTGAGCAGTTCTTC.

This chain uses TRBV6-7 with TRBJ2-2; D possibly corresponds to TRBD1 (6 bases). TRBV6-7 carries the ORF label, with uncertain function. Trimming pared 3 bases from V and 4 bases from J, leaving 9 bases between. This CDR3 has 14 residues. DNA for the CDR3: TGTGCCAGCAGTTATTGCAGGGGCACCGGGGAGCTGTTTTTT. This gives the protein CASSYCRGTGELFF.

This clone was seen more than once but under ten times. The rearrangement links TRBV6-5 to TRBJ1-1; D call uncertain. The CDR3 loop spans 12 amino acids. Looked up from germline, CDR1 is MNHEY and CDR2 is SVGAGI. V was clipped by 5 bases and J by 8 bases, with 12 bases between them. The DNA of the CDR3 is TGTGCCAGCAGTGAAAAACGGAGAGAAGCTTTCTTT. This encodes CASSEKRREAFF.

The rearrangement links TRBV29-1 to TRBJ2-7; 7 bases are shared with TRBD1. The V and J ends lost 7 bases and 2 bases, in that order; junction bases with no gene match: 8. The CDR3 spans 13 residues. In germline, CDR1 is SQVTM, CDR2 ANQGSEA. CDR3 sequence: CSAAGQAAYEQYF. CDR3 bases: TGCAGCGCGGCTGGACAGGCGGCCTACGAGCAGTACTTC.

CDR3 loop: CASSWDRVDEQFF. The CDR3 nucleotides are TGTGCCAGTAGTTGGGACAGGGTCGATGAGCAGTTCTTC. This chain connects TRBV19 to TRBJ2-1; the match to TRBD1 covers 9 bases. This CDR3 has 13 amino acids. V was clipped by 5 bases and J by 8 bases; unmatched bases: 4. Germline V gene lookup returns CDR1 LNHDA and CDR2 SQIVND (reference sequence).

In DNA form, the CDR3 reads TGTGCCAGCACTGACTACCGAGATACGCAGTATTTT. Amino acids: CASTDYRDTQYF. The rearrangement links TRBV6-5 to TRBJ2-3, with a tentative D call TRBD2 (5 bases). The germline V and J ends were trimmed by 7 bases and 5 bases, with 10 bases remaining between them. Germline CDR1 MNHEY, CDR2 SVGAGI. The CDR3 has 12 amino acids.

V is TRBV7-9 and J is TRBJ2-7; a weak D match, TRBD2 (6 bases). The germline CDR1 and CDR2 sequences are SEHNR and FQNEAQ (reference sequence). This CDR3 region has 14 residues. V was cut by 6 bases and J by 2 bases, with 14 bases left in between. The CDR3 sequence is CASSGPGGAYEQYF. The CDR3 region has the DNA TGTGCCAGCAGTGGTCCCGGCGGGGCCTACGAGCAGTACTTC.

This chain connects TRBV7-2 to TRBJ1-2; D possibly corresponds to TRBD1 (6 bases). Trimming took off 2 bases at V and 5 bases at J, with 24 bases between the two ends. Germline V gene sequence: CDR1 SGHTA, CDR2 FQGNSA. The CDR3 spans 18 residues. This CDR3 reads CASSLNVGGVRWGYGYTF. The CDR3 nucleotides are TGTGCCAGCAGCTTAAACGTAGGGGGGGTTCGGTGGGGATATGGCTACACCTTC. Together with reference TRBV7-2 and TRBJ1-2, the CDR3 gives the full variable domain: GAGVSQSPSNKVTEKGKDVELRCDPISGHTALYWYRQSLGQGLEFLIYFQGNSAPDKSGLPSDRFSAERTGGSVSTLTIQRTQQEDSAVYLCASSLNVGGVRWGYGYTFGSGTRLTVV.

This sequence joins TRBV2 and TRBJ1-1; D gene ambiguous. This CDR3 contains 13 residues. Deletions cut 8 bases from V and 4 bases from J, with 14 bases between. Germline assignment: CDR1 SNHLY and CDR2 FYNNEI. This CDR3 reads CASGRHEGTEAFF. The CDR3 DNA is TGTGCCAGCGGCCGACACGAGGGCACTGAAGCTTTCTTT.

V is TRBV11-3 and J is TRBJ2-1; TRBD2 matches 9 bases. V shed 4 bases, J shed 8 bases, and the junction held 9 bases outside the gene matches. This CDR3 contains 15 residues. CDR1 is SGHNT and CDR2 is YENEEA in the germline V gene. The CDR3 is CASSSSSGEFDEQFF. CDR3 sequence (DNA): TGTGCCAGCAGCTCATCTAGCGGGGAATTTGATGAGCAGTTCTTC.

Here the CDR3 reads CASSLVTGYGYTF. The CDR3 region has the DNA TGTGCCAGCAGCTTAGTTACAGGGTATGGCTACACCTTC. The rearrangement joins TRBV7-2 to TRBJ1-2, with D possibly being TRBD1 (6 bases). Per germline, CDR1 SGHTA and CDR2 FQGNSA. The CDR3 runs to 13 residues. Trimming removed 1 base from V and 5 bases from J, with 8 bases in between.

This clone was seen a handful of times. CDR3 DNA sequence: TGTGCCAGCAGCCAACATATCATAAATCAGGGGTGCAATCAGCCCCAGCATTTT. Its translation is CASSQHIINQGCNQPQHF. The chain combines TRBV14 with TRBJ1-5; D might be TRBD1 (6 bases). CDR1 and CDR2 (germline): SGHDN, FVKESK. CDR3 size: 18 residues. The V gene lost 2 bases and the J gene lost 2 bases, with 19 bases spanning the gap.

The gene calls are TRBV7-6 and TRBJ1-4; D remains unclear. The CDR3 is 15 residues long. Trimming removed 5 bases at V and 5 bases at J, with 15 bases between. Germline V CDR1 and CDR2: SGHVS, FNYEAQ. Written as DNA, the CDR3 is TGTGCCAGCAGCCAAAACCTAGGTGGGAATGAAAAACTGTTTTTT. Encoded protein: CASSQNLGGNEKLFF.

The genes are TRBV27 and TRBJ1-1, with D maybe TRBD1 (5 bases). The germline CDR1 and CDR2 sequences are MNHEY and SMNVEV (reference sequence). V lost 1 base and J lost 3, with 12 bases in between. This CDR3 contains 15 residues. CDR3 DNA: TGTGCCAGCAGTTTATGGGGGGGAGGTCACACTGAAGCTTTCTTT. This sequence encodes CASSLWGGGHTEAFF.

This clone was seen more than once but under ten times. The rearrangement links TRBV15 to TRBJ2-2, with 10 bases lining up with TRBD2. V lost 3 bases, J lost 5 bases, and 3 bases stayed unmatched. The CDR3 consists of 15 residues. Germline CDR1 and CDR2: LNHNV and YYDKDF (reference sequence). For the CDR3, the DNA is TGTGCCACCAGCAGCCTAGCGGGGGTTACCGGGGAGCTGTTTTTT. This sequence encodes CATSSLAGVTGELFF.

This clone was observed once. V gene TRBV9 combines with J gene TRBJ2-1, with D uncertain. The germline gives CDR1 SGDLS, CDR2 YYNGEE. The CDR3 covers 14 residues. V lost 4 bases to trimming and J lost 0 bases, with 8 bases between them. CDR3: CASSPLSSYNEQFF. In DNA form, the CDR3 reads TGTGCCAGCAGCCCCCTCAGCTCCTACAATGAGCAGTTCTTC.

The V and J genes are TRBV30 and TRBJ2-5; weak D call: TRBD1 (6 bases). In germline, CDR1 is GTSNPN, CDR2 SVGIG (reference sequence). Trimming left V 0 bases short and J 2 bases short, with 19 bases between. This CDR3 has 17 residues. The DNA for the CDR3 is TGTGCCTGGAGTGTACGACGGAGTGGCAGGGGACAAGAGACCCAGTACTTC. Protein: CAWSVRRSGRGQETQYF.

The chain has TRBV9 and TRBJ1-1, with 9 positions matching TRBD1. CDR1 is SGDLS, CDR2 YYNGEE, per germline. There are 14 residues in the CDR3. V was pared by 2 bases and J by 5 bases, with 4 bases of the junction left unmatched. The CDR3 nucleotides read TGTGCCAGCAGCGTCGGGACAGGGAGAACTGAAGCTTTCTTT. It translates to CASSVGTGRTEAFF.

V gene TRBV6-5 combines with J gene TRBJ1-6; D uncertain. The V gene lost 9 bases and the J gene lost 13 bases, with 19 bases spanning the gap. CDR3 length: 13 amino acids. Germline V gene sequence: CDR1 MNHEY, CDR2 SVGAGI. For the CDR3, the DNA is TGTGCCAGTCAGAAAGGGAGGGTTCGTCCCCTCCACTTT. Encoded protein: CASQKGRVRPLHF.

V usage is TRBV4-1 and J usage is TRBJ2-7, with TRBD1 matching 8 bases. The CDR3 has 19 residues. In germline, CDR1 is MGHRA, CDR2 YSYEKL. With V trimmed by 1 base and J by 6 bases, 20 bases remained unmatched. DNA for the CDR3: TGCGCCAGCAGCCAAGGAGTTACAGGGGGAATAACACGAGGGGTCGAGCAGTACTTC. Amino acid sequence: CASSQGVTGGITRGVEQYF.